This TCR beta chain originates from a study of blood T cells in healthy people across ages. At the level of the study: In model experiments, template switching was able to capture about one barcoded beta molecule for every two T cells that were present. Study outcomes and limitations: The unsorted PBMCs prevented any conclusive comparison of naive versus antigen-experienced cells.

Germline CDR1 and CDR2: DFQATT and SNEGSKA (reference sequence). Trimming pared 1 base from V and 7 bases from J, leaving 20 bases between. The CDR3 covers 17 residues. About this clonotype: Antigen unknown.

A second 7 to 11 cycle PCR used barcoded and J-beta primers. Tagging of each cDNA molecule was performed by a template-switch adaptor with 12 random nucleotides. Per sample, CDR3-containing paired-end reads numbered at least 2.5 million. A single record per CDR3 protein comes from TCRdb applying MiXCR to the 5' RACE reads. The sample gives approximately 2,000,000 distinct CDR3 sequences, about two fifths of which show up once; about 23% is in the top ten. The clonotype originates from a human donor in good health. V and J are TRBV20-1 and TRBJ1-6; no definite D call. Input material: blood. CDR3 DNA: TGCAGTGCTAGAGGTATCGCGGGCAGGCGCACCAATTCACCCCTCCACTTT. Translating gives CSARGIAGRRTNSPLHF.